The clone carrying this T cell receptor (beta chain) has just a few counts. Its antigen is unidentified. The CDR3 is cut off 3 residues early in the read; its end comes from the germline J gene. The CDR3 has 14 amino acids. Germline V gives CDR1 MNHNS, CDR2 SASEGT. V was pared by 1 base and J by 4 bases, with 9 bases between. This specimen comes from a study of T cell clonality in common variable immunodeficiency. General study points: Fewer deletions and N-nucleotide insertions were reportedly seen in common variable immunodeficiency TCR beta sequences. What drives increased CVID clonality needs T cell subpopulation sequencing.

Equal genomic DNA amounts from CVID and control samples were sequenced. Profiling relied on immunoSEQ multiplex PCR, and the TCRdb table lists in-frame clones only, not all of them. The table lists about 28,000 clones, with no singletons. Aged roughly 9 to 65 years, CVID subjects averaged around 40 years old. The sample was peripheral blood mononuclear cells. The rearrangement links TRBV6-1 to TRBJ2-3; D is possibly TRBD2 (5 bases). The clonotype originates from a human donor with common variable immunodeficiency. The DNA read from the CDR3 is TGTGCCAGCAGTGAAGGTCGGGGAGCAGATACG. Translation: CASSEGRGADT. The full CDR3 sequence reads CASSEGRGADTQYF.